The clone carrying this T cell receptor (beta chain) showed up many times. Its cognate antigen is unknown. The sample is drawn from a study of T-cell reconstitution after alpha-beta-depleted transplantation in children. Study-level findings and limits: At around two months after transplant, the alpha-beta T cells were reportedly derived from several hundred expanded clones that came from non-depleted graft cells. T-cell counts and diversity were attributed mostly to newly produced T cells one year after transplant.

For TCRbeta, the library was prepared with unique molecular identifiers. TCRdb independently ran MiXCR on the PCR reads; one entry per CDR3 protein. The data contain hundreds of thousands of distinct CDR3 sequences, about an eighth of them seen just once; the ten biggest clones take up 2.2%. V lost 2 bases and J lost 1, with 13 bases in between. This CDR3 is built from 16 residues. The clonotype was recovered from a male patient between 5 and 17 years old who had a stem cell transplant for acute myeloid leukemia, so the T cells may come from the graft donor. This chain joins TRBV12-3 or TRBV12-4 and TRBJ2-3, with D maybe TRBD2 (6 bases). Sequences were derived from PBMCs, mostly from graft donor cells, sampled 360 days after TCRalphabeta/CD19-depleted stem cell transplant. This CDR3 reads CASSLNPGLGTDTQYF. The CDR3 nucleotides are TGTGCCAGCAGTTTAAATCCGGGACTCGGCACAGATACGCAGTATTTT.